The rows below give T cell receptor beta chains drawn from one sample of a study of cytomegalovirus exposure and HLA in healthy donors. Repertoires were generated with immunoSEQ multiplex PCR, while TCRdb's copy carries only in-frame clones and drops some. The sample carries 90,000 to 120,000 clones, around 67% recorded once. Input material: PBMCs. Receptors were obtained from a woman in her forties in good health and CMV-seropositive. Each CDR3 is given with its conserved first and last residue. A D gene is named only where the DNA matches it firmly. Some rows mark clone size as missing; the rest say once, few, many or name a class of expanded clone.

len	v_gene	d_gene	abundance	j_gene	CDR3aa	CDR3nt
12	TRBV29-1	TRBD1	.	TRBJ1-2	CSVAGGLGGYTF	TGCAGCGTTGCAGGGGGCCTAGGAGGCTACACCTTC
15	TRBV6-5	TRBD1	.	TRBJ1-2	CASSYSQRTGGAYTF	TGTGCCAGCAGTTACTCCCAACGGACAGGGGGCGCCTACACCTTC
16	TRBV15	.	.	TRBJ1-4	CATSRGSAGWDEKLFF	TGTGCCACCAGCAGAGGATCGGCAGGGTGGGATGAAAAACTGTTTTTT
15	TRBV19	.	.	TRBJ1-5	CASTLGGVGNQPQHF	TGTGCCAGTACCCTTGGGGGGGTTGGCAATCAGCCCCAGCATTTT
15	TRBV5-1	TRBD2	.	TRBJ2-2	CASSPSGTYTGELFF	TGCGCCAGCAGCCCTAGCGGAACTTACACCGGGGAGCTGTTTTTT
14	TRBV14	TRBD1	.	TRBJ1-1	CASSLGQPNTEAFF	TGTGCCAGCAGCCTGGGACAGCCGAACACTGAAGCTTTCTTT
13	TRBV7-2	TRBD1	few	TRBJ1-1	CASSLEGGRRAFF	TGTGCCAGCAGCTTAGAAGGGGGCAGGAGAGCTTTCTTT
13	TRBV5-6	TRBD1	once	TRBJ1-2	CASSGTGNYGYTF	TGTGCCAGCAGCGGGACAGGCAACTATGGCTACACCTTC
15	TRBV30	.	.	TRBJ1-1	CAWRVGGTVNTEAFF	TGTGCCTGGAGAGTTGGGGGCACGGTGAACACTGAAGCTTTCTTT
17	TRBV7-9	TRBD1	few	TRBJ1-3	CASSPRGTGTTGNTIYF	TGTGCCAGCAGCCCCCGGGGGACAGGGACGACTGGAAACACCATATATTTT
19	TRBV4-2	TRBD1	few	TRBJ2-1	CASSRDSAGTGRGYNEQFF	TGTGCCAGCAGCCGGGACTCCGCCGGGACAGGGCGAGGGTACAATGAGCAGTTCTTC
13	TRBV7-6	.	.	TRBJ2-5	CASRQGRQETQYF	TGTGCCAGCAGACAGGGCCGGCAAGAGACCCAGTACTTC
15	TRBV6-6	TRBD1	.	TRBJ1-3	CASSDRDSARNTIYF	TGTGCCAGCAGCGATAGGGACAGCGCGAGAAACACCATATATTTT
14	TRBV5-1	TRBD1	.	TRBJ2-1	CASSLQGAHNEQFF	TGCGCCAGCAGCTTACAGGGGGCTCACAATGAGCAGTTCTTC
13	TRBV19	.	medium-sized	TRBJ1-2	CASTSPGLTGYTF	TGTGCCAGTACCTCCCCAGGGCTAACTGGCTACACCTTC
16	TRBV2	TRBD1	.	TRBJ1-1	CARSEPMRQGIPEAFF	TGTGCCAGGAGTGAACCGATGAGACAGGGGATCCCTGAAGCTTTCTTT
18	TRBV10-3	TRBD1	few	TRBJ1-6	CASTAGQGDSSYNSPLHF	TGTGCCTCGACCGCCGGACAGGGGGATAGTTCCTATAATTCACCCCTCCACTTT
15	TRBV5-4	.	once	TRBJ2-2	CASRPGAASTGELFF	TGTGCCAGCAGACCCGGCGCGGCCTCTACCGGGGAGCTGTTTTTT
14	TRBV13	.	once	TRBJ2-5	CASSPRESQETQYF	TGTGCCAGCAGCCCCCGGGAATCCCAAGAGACCCAGTACTTC
15	TRBV7-6	.	few	TRBJ1-4	CASTKSDTGQEKLFF	TGTGCCAGCACGAAATCTGATACAGGGCAAGAAAAACTGTTTTTT
13	TRBV4-2	.	few	TRBJ1-5	CASSQDPRQPQHF	TGTGCCAGCAGCCAAGACCCCCGTCAGCCCCAGCATTTT
13	TRBV2	.	.	TRBJ2-5	CASSGGIQETQYF	TGTGCCAGCAGTGGAGGGATCCAAGAGACCCAGTACTTC
15	TRBV5-6	TRBD1	few	TRBJ2-7	CASSLAGTGGVEQYF	TGTGCCAGCAGCTTGGCCGGGACAGGGGGGGTCGAGCAGTACTTC
16	TRBV5-5	TRBD1	.	TRBJ2-7	CASSLVWTGGPYEQYF	TGTGCCAGCAGCTTGGTTTGGACAGGGGGCCCCTACGAGCAGTACTTC
12	TRBV7-2	.	.	TRBJ2-1	CASSPSYNEQFF	TGTGCCAGCAGTCCTAGTTACAATGAGCAGTTCTTC
13	TRBV7-2	.	.	TRBJ1-2	CASSPVETYGYTF	TGTGCCAGCAGCCCGGTGGAGACCTATGGCTACACCTTC
17	TRBV6-1	.	.	TRBJ1-4	CASSEFVDAGRGEKLFF	TGTGCCAGCAGTGAATTTGTGGATGCCGGGCGGGGTGAAAAACTGTTTTTT
15	TRBV9	.	.	TRBJ2-2	CASSVGQMNTGELFF	TGTGCCAGCAGCGTAGGCCAGATGAACACCGGGGAGCTGTTTTTT
14	TRBV7-8	.	once	TRBJ1-1	CASSLVRSDTEAFF	TGTGCCAGCAGCTTAGTACGATCGGACACTGAAGCTTTCTTT
14	TRBV7-8	.	.	TRBJ1-1	CASSGAAGNPEAFF	TGTGCCAGCAGCGGGGCGGCAGGGAACCCTGAAGCTTTCTTT
16	TRBV10-3	.	.	TRBJ2-2	CAISESGAGRSGELFF	TGTGCCATCAGTGAGTCGGGGGCAGGGCGGAGCGGGGAGCTGTTTTTT
14	TRBV4-1	.	.	TRBJ1-2	CASKLEQGNYGYTF	TGCGCCAGCAAATTGGAACAGGGCAACTATGGCTACACCTTC
14	TRBV5-1	.	.	TRBJ2-2	CASMVRTNTGELFF	TGCGCCAGCATGGTCAGGACGAACACCGGGGAGCTGTTTTTT
14	TRBV6-6	TRBD1	.	TRBJ1-1	CASSQGQRNTEAFF	TGTGCCAGCAGTCAGGGACAGCGGAACACTGAAGCTTTCTTT
16	TRBV6-5	.	.	TRBJ1-2	CASSYSATAPNYGYTF	TGTGCCAGCAGTTACTCGGCGACAGCTCCTAACTATGGCTACACCTTC
13	TRBV6-1	TRBD1	.	TRBJ1-1	CASSAIQGVEAFF	TGTGCCAGCAGTGCGATACAGGGGGTTGAAGCTTTCTTT
16	TRBV27	.	few	TRBJ2-3	CASTSARAGETDTQYF	TGTGCCAGCACCTCCGCGCGGGCAGGGGAAACAGATACGCAGTATTTT
11	TRBV30	.	.	TRBJ2-4	CALLAKNIQYF	TGTGCCTTACTAGCCAAAAACATTCAGTACTTC
14	TRBV5-1	TRBD2	.	TRBJ2-2	CATKERGSSGELFF	TGCGCCACCAAAGAGCGGGGTTCTTCCGGGGAGCTGTTTTTT